Shown below are 27 T cell receptor beta chains from a single sample sequenced in a study of cytomegalovirus exposure and HLA in healthy donors. PCR was performed using 60 Vbeta and 13 Jbeta primers. The assay was immunoSEQ multiplex PCR, and TCRdb's table has in-frame clones only and misses some. The sample lists about 140,000 clones; about 74% were seen once. Sequenced: PBMCs. The receptors derive from a woman aged 45-65 years in good health and CMV-seronegative.

This clone showed up just once. The chain carries TRBV5-6 and TRBJ2-1; no reliable D call. The CDR3 covers 13 residues. Per germline, CDR1 SGHDT and CDR2 YYEEEE. Trimming shortened V by 0 bases and J by 7 bases, and 8 bases separated the two germline ends. The DNA for the CDR3 is TGTGCCAGCAGCTTGGGGTCCGGGAATGAGCAGTTCTTC. Its protein is CASSLGSGNEQFF.

V gene TRBV14 combines with J gene TRBJ2-7, with 8 bases identical to TRBD1. This CDR3 spans 14 amino acids. Trimming took 10 bases from V and 2 from J; bases not matched to a gene: 10. Germline lookup yields CDR1 SGHDN and CDR2 FVKESK. CDR3 region: CATPRQGRTYEQYF. Here the CDR3 DNA reads TGTGCCACCCCTAGACAGGGGAGGACCTACGAGCAGTACTTC. Combining the CDR3 with reference TRBV14 and TRBJ2-7 gives the whole variable domain EAGVTQFPSHSVIEKGQTVTLRCDPISGHDNLYWYRRVMGKEIKFLLHFVKESKQDESGMPNNRFLAERTGGTYSTLKVQPAELEDSGVYFCATPRQGRTYEQYFGPGTRLTVT.

The rearrangement links TRBV19 to TRBJ1-5; 12 positions agree with TRBD1. After removal of 5 bases from V and 6 bases from J, the junction contained 8 bases not matched to a gene. Looked up from germline, CDR1 is LNHDA and CDR2 is SQIVND (reference sequence). The CDR3 extends over 16 amino acids. Here the CDR3 reads CASSWGTGGLSQPQHF. DNA for the CDR3: TGTGCCAGTAGTTGGGGGACAGGGGGCCTCAGTCAGCCCCAGCATTTT.

The chain links TRBV10-3 to TRBJ2-5; 8 bases align to TRBD1. The J segment lost 5 bases and the V segment lost 10 bases, leaving 18 bases of the junction unmatched. CDR1 ENHRY and CDR2 SYGVKD come from the germline V gene. The CDR3 consists of 16 residues. CDR3: CATKLGATGAGETQYF. The DNA of the CDR3 is TGTGCCACAAAACTGGGGGCGACAGGGGCAGGTGAGACCCAGTACTTC.

The V and J genes are TRBV5-4 and TRBJ1-1; 7 bases align to TRBD1. The CDR3 length is 15 residues. V gave up 1 base and J gave up 3 bases; unmatched junction bases: 6. The V gene's germline CDR1 is SGHNT and CDR2 YYREEE (reference sequence). In DNA form, the CDR3 reads TGTGCCAGCAGCTTGTACCGGACAGGCGACACTGAAGCTTTCTTT. It is translated as CASSLYRTGDTEAFF.

The chain couples TRBV9 to TRBJ1-2, with a possible D match to TRBD1 (6 bases). CDR3 length equals 15 residues. CDR1 and CDR2 from the germline V gene are SGDLS and YYNGEE. The V end lost 1 base, the J end lost 0 bases, and 10 bases lay between the germline ends. The CDR3 loop reads CASSVTGRSNYGYTF. The CDR3 DNA reads TGTGCCAGCAGCGTAACAGGGAGATCTAACTATGGCTACACCTTC. Variable domain in full (rest from reference TRBV9 and TRBJ1-2): DSGVTQTPKHLITATGQRVTLRCSPRSGDLSVYWYQQSLDQGLQFLIQYYNGEERAKGNILERFSAQQFPDLHSELNLSSLELGDSALYFCASSVTGRSNYGYTFGSGTRLTVV.

In regard to this clone: Compared with germline, one end of the junction differs, possibly owing to a read error. The chain employs TRBV10-3 and TRBJ2-1; perhaps TRBD2 as D (5 bases). In germline, CDR1 is ENHRY, CDR2 SYGVKD. The CDR3 consists of 15 residues. The CDR3 region has the DNA TGTGCCATCAGATACGACTACAAGTCCTACAATGAGCCGTTCTTC. Amino acid sequence: CAIRYDYKSYNEPFF.

CDR3 amino acids: CASSSYSGTRRVKETQYF. CDR3 DNA: TGTGCCAGCAGCTCATATTCCGGGACACGTCGAGTTAAAGAGACCCAGTACTTC. This sequence joins TRBV7-9 and TRBJ2-5, with a possible D match to TRBD1 (6 bases). The CDR3 has 18 amino acids. Germline CDR1 and CDR2: SEHNR and FQNEAQ (reference sequence). V shed 4 bases and J shed 3 bases, with 24 bases lying between them. The variable domain in full, completed from reference TRBV7-9 and TRBJ2-5, reads DTGVSQNPRHKITKRGQNVTFRCDPISEHNRLYWYRQTLGQGPEFLTYFQNEAQLEKSRLLSDRFSAERPKGSFSTLEIQRTEQGDSAMYLCASSSYSGTRRVKETQYFGPGTRLLVL.

This rearrangement joins TRBV6-4 to TRBJ1-5; no definite D call. Germline V gene lookup returns CDR1 MRHNA and CDR2 SNTAGT. With 5 bases removed from V and 3 bases from J, the gap between germline ends came to 8 bases. The CDR3 is made up of 13 amino acids. CDR3 loop: CASSRELNQPQHF. Written as DNA, the CDR3 is TGTGCCAGCAGTCGGGAGCTCAATCAGCCCCAGCATTTT.

The genes are TRBV18 and TRBJ1-3; 7 bases align to TRBD1. Germline V lookup: CDR1 KGHSH, CDR2 LQKENI. The CDR3 totals 16 residues. Trimming at V came to 3 bases and at J to 0 bases, leaving 5 bases not matched to a gene. Here the CDR3 reads CASSPGQPNSGNTIYF. DNA of the CDR3: TGTGCCAGCTCACCGGGACAGCCGAACTCTGGAAACACCATATATTTT. The whole variable domain, remainder taken from reference TRBV18 and TRBJ1-3, is NAGVMQNPRHLVRRRGQEARLRCSPMKGHSHVYWYRQLPEEGLKFMVYLQKENIIDESGMPKERFSAEFPKEGPSILRIQQVVRGDSAAYFCASSPGQPNSGNTIYFGEGSWLTVV.

The chain joins TRBV7-9 to TRBJ2-5, with TRBD1 matching over 7 bases. The ends lost 1 base at V and 5 bases at J; junction bases unmatched: 7. The CDR3 sequence is 15 residues long. Germline CDR1 SEHNR, CDR2 FQNEAQ (reference sequence). The CDR3 protein is CASSLGTGAGETQYF. CDR3 nucleotide sequence: TGTGCCAGCAGCTTAGGGACAGGCGCTGGGGAGACCCAGTACTTC. Full variable domain (missing parts from reference TRBV7-9 and TRBJ2-5): DTGVSQNPRHKITKRGQNVTFRCDPISEHNRLYWYRQTLGQGPEFLTYFQNEAQLEKSRLLSDRFSAERPKGSFSTLEIQRTEQGDSAMYLCASSLGTGAGETQYFGPGTRLLVL.

The chain has TRBV11-2 and TRBJ1-2, with 7 nucleotides matching TRBD1. V lost 5 bases and J lost 4; bases outside the gene matches: 4. The germline V gene has CDR1 SGHAT and CDR2 FQNNGV. This CDR3 has 13 amino acids. The CDR3: CASSLRDSYGYTF. The CDR3, as DNA: TGTGCCAGCAGCCTCCGGGACAGCTATGGCTACACCTTC.

This chain uses TRBV5-4 with TRBJ2-3; perhaps TRBD2 as D (5 bases). The length of the CDR3 is 16 residues. Trimming took off 1 base at V and 1 base at J, with 13 bases between the two ends. Germline V gives CDR1 SGHNT, CDR2 YYREEE (reference sequence). In nucleotides, the CDR3 is TGTGCCAGCAGCTTGTCCCTTGGTAGCGGCACAGATACGCAGTATTTT. The encoded protein is CASSLSLGSGTDTQYF.

The V gene is TRBV7-8, the J gene TRBJ2-5; D might be TRBD2 (5 bases). The V gene's germline CDR1 is SGHVS and CDR2 FQNEAQ. Trimming stripped 5 bases from V and 5 bases from J, with 9 bases between. The CDR3 length is 12 residues. CDR3 bases: TGTGCCAGCAGCCCGAGGGTCGAGACCCAGTACTTC. Residues: CASSPRVETQYF. Full variable domain (outside the CDR3, taken from reference TRBV7-8 and TRBJ2-5): GAGVSQSPRYKVAKRGQDVALRCDPISGHVSLFWYQQALGQGPEFLTYFQNEAQLDKSGLPSDRFFAERPEGSVSTLKIQRTQQEDSAVYLCASSPRVETQYFGPGTRLLVL.

The chain uses TRBV27 and TRBJ2-7; 8 positions match TRBD1. The V gene's germline CDR1 is MNHEY and CDR2 SMNVEV (reference sequence). V lost 3 bases and J lost 5; bases outside the gene matches: 9. The CDR3 sequence is 15 residues long. The CDR3 protein is CASSLIGTGQNEQYF. The CDR3 DNA follows: TGTGCCAGCAGTTTGATCGGGACAGGACAGAACGAGCAGTACTTC.

Only one count was recorded for this clone. The chain is built from TRBV2 and TRBJ2-1; 11 nucleotides align to TRBD2. The CDR3 covers 15 residues. The germline CDR1 and CDR2 sequences are SNHLY and FYNNEI. V was pared by 6 bases and J by 2 bases, with 3 bases of the junction left unmatched. The CDR3 DNA follows: TGTGCCAGCAGGAAGACTAGCGGGGCCTACAATGAGCAGTTCTTC. As protein: CASRKTSGAYNEQFF.

This chain links TRBV21-1 with TRBJ1-1; the table's D gene call, TRBD1, was not cross checked with the DNA. TRBV21-1 is termed a pseudogene. The CDR3 contains 14 residues. The CDR3 coding sequence is TGTGCCAGCAGCAAAGAGGTCAGGGCCTCTGGGGCTTTCTTT. It translates to CASSKEVRASGAFF.

The CDR3 protein is CASSPHLDRELQQYF. CDR3 DNA sequence: TGTGCCAGCAGCCCTCACCTCGACAGGGAATTACAACAGTATTTT. V gene TRBV4-2 combines with J gene TRBJ2-3; 7 bases are shared with TRBD1. The CDR3 is 15 amino acids. Germline lookup yields CDR1 LGHNA and CDR2 YNFKEQ. Trimming took 4 bases from V and 12 from J; bases not matched to a gene: 16.

This rearrangement joins TRBV6-5 to TRBJ1-2; 8 nucleotides line up with TRBD1. With V trimmed by 4 bases and J by 6 bases, 7 bases remained unmatched. The CDR3 has 14 residues. CDR1 is MNHEY and CDR2 is SVGAGI in the germline V gene. In nucleotides, the CDR3 is TGTGCCAGCAGTTCCCGGACAGGGAGCCATGGCTACACCTTC. Amino acids: CASSSRTGSHGYTF.

This clone was detected once. J is TRBJ1-2 and V is TRBV5-4; D remains ambiguous. The CDR3 totals 13 residues. Trimming removed 1 base from V and 4 bases from J, with 8 bases in between. The germline gives CDR1 SGHNT, CDR2 YYREEE (reference sequence). The CDR3 DNA sequence: TGTGCCAGCAGCTTGAGTCAGATCTATGGCTACACCTTC. This gives the protein CASSLSQIYGYTF.

The chain couples TRBV2 to TRBJ2-3; 8 bases align to TRBD2. V was clipped by 11 bases and J by 3 bases; unmatched bases: 4. This CDR3 has 12 amino acids. The germline CDR1 and CDR2 sequences are SNHLY and FYNNEI. The CDR3 nucleotides are TGTGCCCACCTAGCGGGTACAGATACGCAGTATTTT. As protein: CAHLAGTDTQYF. The complete variable domain, with remaining parts taken from reference TRBV2 and TRBJ2-3, reads EPEVTQTPSHQVTQMGQEVILRCVPISNHLYFYWYRQILGQKVEFLVSFYNNEISEKSEIFDDQFSVERPDGSNFTLKIRSTKLEDSAMYFCAHLAGTDTQYFGPGTRLTVL.

The V gene is TRBV7-8, the J gene TRBJ1-1; D call uncertain. CDR3 size: 15 residues. V was shortened by 1 base and J by 2 bases, with 11 bases between the two germline ends. Per the germline V gene, CDR1 is SGHVS and CDR2 is FQNEAQ. The CDR3 DNA sequence: TGTGCCAGCAGCTTAGAATCAGTGCTTAACACTGAAGCTTTCTTT. Residues: CASSLESVLNTEAFF.

The V gene is TRBV7-9, the J gene TRBJ1-2; D is unclear. The CDR3 consists of 15 residues. The germline CDR1 and CDR2 sequences are SEHNR and FQNEAQ (reference sequence). Trimming left V 1 base short and J 5 bases short, with 14 bases between. This chain's CDR3 is CASSLGNSGDYGYTF. CDR3 sequence (DNA): TGTGCCAGCAGCTTAGGCAACAGCGGCGATTATGGCTACACCTTC.

The V call is TRBV11-2, the J call TRBJ2-1; D remains ambiguous. Trimming pared 3 bases from V and 9 bases from J, leaving 6 bases between. Per germline, CDR1 SGHAT and CDR2 FQNNGV. This CDR3 has 11 amino acids. The CDR3 spells CASSFLGEQFF. CDR3 DNA sequence: TGTGCCAGCAGCTTCCTCGGTGAGCAGTTCTTC.

V is TRBV30 and J is TRBJ2-3; TRBD1 agrees at 9 bases. The germline V gene encodes CDR1 GTSNPN and CDR2 SVGIG (reference sequence). With 2 bases clipped from V and 3 bases from J, the junction kept 12 bases outside the gene matches. The CDR3 is made up of 17 amino acids. The CDR3 region is CAWSPPGTGFRTDTQYF. CDR3 nucleotides: TGTGCCTGGAGTCCCCCCGGGACAGGGTTTAGGACAGATACGCAGTATTTT.

This clone rates as medium-sized. The V gene is TRBV18, the J gene TRBJ1-2; 8 positions agree with TRBD1. Germline V lookup: CDR1 KGHSH, CDR2 LQKENI. V was clipped by 3 bases and J by 0 bases; unmatched bases: 9. The CDR3 consists of 17 residues. CDR3 sequence (DNA): TGTGCCAGCTCACCCTATACGGACAGGGACCCTAACTATGGCTACACCTTC. It specifies CASSPYTDRDPNYGYTF.

This chain links TRBV5-6 with TRBJ2-3; 8 bases match TRBD1. Germline V gives CDR1 SGHDT, CDR2 YYEEEE. The V gene end was trimmed by 5 bases and the J gene end by 7 bases; junction bases not matched to a gene: 12. The CDR3 has 15 residues. In DNA, the CDR3 is TGTGCCAGCAGACCACGGACAGGGAGTAGTAATACGCAGTATTTT. Protein sequence: CASRPRTGSSNTQYF.